This TCR beta chain derives from a study of CD4 T cells in relation to SARS-CoV-2 and coronaviruses (dated by TCRdb to the early 2020s). The study in broad terms: The ViraFEST assay cultured PBMCs with antigen for nine to eleven days, then sequenced TCR beta CDR3s to find antigen-specific clonal expansions. Patient-derived lymphoblastoid cell lines were used to map the HLA restriction of shared crossreactive spike epitopes. The Adaptive Biotechnologies TCR-sequencing kit was used to sequence samples from three pre-COVID donors and the naive versus memory experiments, whereas other data were Illumina-based. An HIV-1 Nef peptide pool or a culture without peptide was used as the negative reference condition. For other donors in the study, expansion assays were sequenced with a different, Illumina-based TCR-beta assay. At the level of individual TCR clonotypes, the study measured memory CD4+ T cell crossreactivity between SARS-CoV-2 spike protein and common cold coronavirus spike proteins. The research as a whole found: Crossreactivity analysis was centred on spike protein, so crossreactivity against other viral proteins was not assessed. Compared with monoreactive clones, crossreactive clones had significantly weaker SARS-CoV-2-driven expansion, a result consistent with antigenic imprinting. Because no donor provided both pre-pandemic and post-infection samples, tracing the source of pre-existing responses was limited. Small numbers of patients and of tested TCRs were a limitation of the study. About 60% of donors had memory CD4+ clonotypes that crossrecognized SARS-CoV-2 and at least one common cold coronavirus spike.

The library was obtained by the immunoSEQ multiplex PCR assay. On the authors' methods: Preprocessing removed nonproductive sequences and CDR3s not starting with C, not ending with F or W, or shorter than 7 amino acids. Antigen-specific clonotypes were called with the MANAFEST web app on the basis of expansion relative to the reference and to other culture wells. A clone counted as positive if significantly expanded in 2 of 3 replicate wells versus the reference culture at FDR below 0.05. For a clone to be considered positive, significant expansion relative to all other tandem wells and an odds ratio above 5 were also required. CDR3 homology was quantified as pairwise Levenshtein distance, calculated with the stringdist R package after three terminal residues were trimmed from each end. TCRdb carries this immuneACCESS record with in-frame sequences only. Its versions omit some clonotypes, under half of them owing to an unresolved V gene in the studies checked, with the rest unexplained. That table furnishes V, J and clone size, whereas the DNA furnished D and trimming. This sample comprises under 35,000 clones, 76% of them detected only once. The ten largest make up roughly 17% of the sample.

V and J are truncated by 4 bases and 8 bases respectively, leaving an intervening sequence of 9 bases. The germline V gene provides CDR1 SNHLY and CDR2 FYNNEI. The CDR3 sequence holds 12 residues, the cysteine and phenylalanine included. Only CDR3 DNA is held: 36 bases, read in frame from base 1. A word on this clone: The specificity of this receptor is unknown. Qualities for individual bases were not recorded, and no much larger clone is one base off.

CD4+ T cells from unexposed donors were collected before the COVID-19 pandemic (2011-2018). Following 10 days of culture, the EasySep CD4+ T cell isolation kit was used to isolate CD4+ T cells. Unexposed donor CD4+ T cells were tested for reactivity to SARS-CoV-2 S and N and four common cold coronavirus spike pools, as cell number allowed. PBMCs were cultured at fewer than 2.5 million per well in IMDM supplemented with about 5% human AB serum and about 9.2 IU/ml IL-2. Half of the culture medium was replaced with fresh IL-2-containing medium on days 3 and 7. In general, every peptide culture condition was set up in three replicate wells. Leukapheresis product for the unexposed donors was purchased commercially. Ficoll-Paque PLUS gradient centrifugation was used to isolate PBMCs from either whole blood or leukapheresis product. PBMCs were either cryopreserved at -140°C or used fresh in the expansion assay. The QIAamp Micro DNA Kit was used to extract genomic DNA from the CD4+ T cells.

The sequencing input was CD4+ T cells from PBMCs, cultured in vitro. The receptor chain draws on TRBV2 and TRBJ2-1; the D gene cannot be named for sure. The source of this sequence is a human donor in good health. CDR3 region: CASSVFLDEQFF. The nucleotides read TGTGCCAGCAGTGTTTTTCTCGATGAGCAGTTCTTC.